The next 32 T cell receptor delta chains were all read from a single sample in a study of gamma-delta T cells after stem cell transplantation. TCRdb fed the RT-PCR reads to CATT. The table shows some 2,000 delta-chain clones, with roughly a third occurring only once. The specimen sequenced was gamma-delta T cells. The receptors were gathered from a human donor. It is not recorded whose cells these are; they may come from a transplant donor.

To note about this clone: Other DNA variants within this sample encode the same CDR3. The chain recombines TRDV1 with TRDJ1, with TRDD2 identical over 9 bases. V shed 0 bases and J 6 bases; nucleotides not matched to a gene: 32. Germline V gene lookup returns CDR1 TSWWSYY and CDR2 QGS. The CDR3 is 24 residues long. This CDR3 is CALGELPFLHQLLGTLMQGNKLIF. Here the CDR3 DNA reads TGTGCTCTTGGGGAACTCCCCTTCCTACACCAATTACTGGGGACCCTAATGCAGGGCAATAAACTCATCTTT.

This clone was picked up a small number of times. This likely stems from a read error, as it lies one base from a far larger clone. The chain couples TRDV2 to TRDJ1; D gene ambiguous. The V gene's germline CDR1 is GEAIGNYY and CDR2 EKD. The CDR3 contains 14 residues. The CDR3 protein is CARDTVGFTDKLIF. CDR3 in DNA: TGTGCCCGTGACACCGTTGGGTTCACCGATAAACTCATCTTT.

In the case of this clone: A much larger clone sits a single nucleotide away, making a read error possible. Other DNA variants within this sample encode the same CDR3. The chain combines TRDV2 with TRDJ3, with D perhaps TRDD3 (6 bases). This CDR3 comprises 20 residues. The ends were cut back, 3 bases at V and 7 bases at J, with 27 bases in the middle. Germline V gene data show CDR1 as GEAIGNYY and CDR2 as EKD. CDR3 residues: CACDRTPLSGALIDTRQMFF. CDR3 bases: TGTGCCTGTGACCGGACCCCTCTTTCTGGGGCACTGATTGACACCCGACAGATGTTTTTC.

This clone was counted only a few times. This sequence is one base from a far larger clone and is likely a read error. CDR3 residues: CACDTVSLHTDKPIF. CDR3 nucleotides: TGTGCCTGTGACACCGTCTCCCTCCACACCGATAAACCCATCTTT. The V and J genes are TRDV2 and TRDJ1; no reliable D call. This CDR3 comprises 15 residues. CDR1 is GEAIGNYY, CDR2 EKD, per germline.

The V gene is TRDV2, the J gene TRDJ1, with TRDD3 matching over 11 bases. Germline V gene lookup returns CDR1 GEAIGNYY and CDR2 EKD. This CDR3 spans 17 amino acids. The V gene end was trimmed by 2 bases and the J gene end by 1 base; junction bases not matched to a gene: 8. The CDR3 DNA is TGTGCCTGTGACATCCTACTGGGGGATATTTTCACCGATAAACTCATCTTT. Its translation is CACDILLGDIFTDKLIF.

A remark on this clone: This may be a read error: a much more frequent sequence differs by one nucleotide. The sample has other DNA sequences that encode this CDR3 too. This chain uses TRDV2 with TRDJ3, with 7 bases lining up with TRDD3. The CDR3 consists of 25 residues. Germline V gene lookup returns CDR1 GEAIGNYY and CDR2 EKD. J was trimmed by 1 base and V by 0 bases; bases with no gene match: 26. The CDR3 spells CACDTVSGWGTPLRLSSWDTRQMFF. In nucleotides, the CDR3 is TGTGCCTGTGACACCGTGAGTGGGTGGGGGACCCCGCTTCGTTTATCGTCCTGGGACACCCGACAGATGTTTTTC.

Within the sample, this clone is large. The CDR3 region has the DNA TGTGCCTGTGACACCGTTACTGGGGGTTCAACGTACACCGATAAACTCATCTTT. Translated, it gives CACDTVTGGSTYTDKLIF. The rearrangement links TRDV2 to TRDJ1; 8 nucleotides line up with TRDD3. Germline assignment: CDR1 GEAIGNYY and CDR2 EKD. CDR3 size: 18 residues. The trim removed 0 bases at V and 0 bases at J, leaving 11 bases unmatched.

In this sample, this clone turned up once. A junction boundary mismatches the germline segment, possibly from a read error. The chain joins TRDV2 to TRDJ1; 10 bases align to TRDD3. Germline loops: CDR1 GEAIGNYY, CDR2 EKD. The CDR3 spans 16 residues. DNA of the CDR3: TGTGCTTGTGCACCAGTGCATCCTCTGGGGGATAAAGTACTCATCTTT. This translates into CACAPVHPLGDKVLIF.

This clone qualifies as large. Other nucleotide sequences in the sample specify the same CDR3. This chain links TRDV2 with TRDJ1, with 13 bases matching TRDD3. The germline V gene encodes CDR1 GEAIGNYY and CDR2 EKD. The CDR3 has 17 amino acids. J gave up 1 base and V 3 bases, and 7 bases lay outside the gene matches. The CDR3 bases are TGTGCCTGTGACTCTTTACTGGGGGATACGCTCACCGATAAACTCATCTTT. Translated, it gives CACDSLLGDTLTDKLIF.

In this sample, this clone is large. The V call is TRDV2, the J call TRDJ1; 7 nucleotides align to TRDD3. Germline-derived CDR1 and CDR2 are GEAIGNYY and EKD. V was pared by 4 bases and J by 2 bases, with 12 bases of the junction left unmatched. This CDR3 comprises 16 residues. The CDR3 spells CACEPLWGKRTDKLIF. The CDR3 nucleotides are TGTGCCTGTGAACCGTTGTGGGGGAAGCGAACCGATAAACTCATCTTT.

This CDR3 reads CACDSVLDGISWDTRQMFF. CDR3 nucleotides: TGTGCCTGTGACAGCGTACTGGATGGAATCTCCTGGGACACCCGACAGATGTTTTTC. The genes are TRDV2 and TRDJ3, with D perhaps TRDD3 (5 bases). This CDR3 spans 19 amino acids. Germline CDR1 and CDR2: GEAIGNYY and EKD. The germline V and J ends were trimmed by 2 bases and 0 bases, with 16 bases remaining between them.

About this clone: A single base is all that separates this from a far larger clone, so a read error is likely. In the same sample, other DNA sequences code for this CDR3. The rearrangement links TRDV2 to TRDJ3; D may be TRDD3 (6 bases). The CDR3 consists of 20 residues. V was pared by 3 bases and J by 10 bases, with 30 bases between. Germline CDR1 is GEAIGNYY and CDR2 is EKD. CDR3 protein: CACDRTPLSGALMDTRQMFF. DNA of the CDR3: TGTGCCTGTGACCGGACCCCTCTTTCTGGGGCACTGATGGATACCCGACAGATGTTTTTC.

By sample fraction, this clone is medium-sized. J is TRDJ1 and V is TRDV2, with TRDD3 matching over 7 bases. The germline V gene has CDR1 GEAIGNYY and CDR2 EKD. V lost 4 bases, J lost 2 bases, and 3 bases stayed unmatched. This CDR3 comprises 13 residues. The CDR3 protein is CACDGIQTDKLIF. CDR3 in DNA: TGTGCCTGTGATGGGATACAAACCGATAAACTCATCTTT.

The table lists this clone with a few counts. J is TRDJ1 and V is TRDV2; 11 bases line up with TRDD3. The germline V gene has CDR1 GEAIGNYY and CDR2 EKD. The CDR3 consists of 16 residues. V lost 3 bases to trimming and J lost 0 bases; unmatched junction nucleotides: 5. Written as DNA, the CDR3 is TGTGCCTGTGACCCCCTGGGGGATACCGACACCGATAAACTCATCTTT. This translates into CACDPLGDTDTDKLIF.

With regard to this clone: A much more abundant neighbour one base away suggests this may be a read error. The genes are TRDV2 and TRDJ1, with D unresolved. The CDR3 is 13 residues long. V shed 3 bases and J shed 3 bases, with 10 bases lying between them. The germline gives CDR1 GEAIGNYY, CDR2 EKD. CDR3 in DNA: TGTGCCTGTGACGGTCTCGGGGCCGATAAACTCATCTTT. Amino acid sequence: CACDGLGADKLIF.

This clone has only one observation. It differs at one base from a far larger clone, so likely a read error. At the DNA level, this CDR3 is encoded by other sequences in the same sample as well. The rearrangement links TRDV2 to TRDJ1; the match to TRDD3 covers 13 bases. Germline CDR1 GEAIGNYY, CDR2 EKD. V shed 3 bases and J 5 bases; nucleotides not matched to a gene: 11. This CDR3 has 17 amino acids. CDR3 in amino acids: CACDSLLGDTLTDKLIF. The CDR3 DNA reads as TGTGCCTGTGACTCTTTACTGGGGGATACGCTCACAGATAAACTCATCTTT.

This clone has just a few counts. The V call is TRDV2, the J call TRDJ1, with 8 positions matching TRDD3. V shed 0 bases and J 0 bases; nucleotides not matched to a gene: 14. Germline loops: CDR1 GEAIGNYY, CDR2 EKD. The CDR3 contains 19 residues. As DNA, the CDR3 is TGTGCCTGTGACACCGTATCCATGGGATACGCCTCGTACACCGATAAACTCATCTTT. This encodes CACDTVSMGYASYTDKLIF.

This clone has a handful of counts. The DNA of the CDR3 is TGTGCCTGTGACACCGTAGCTGGGGGATCCCCCCGATTTGATGTCGATAAACTCATCTTT. It specifies CACDTVAGGSPRFDVDKLIF. The chain recombines TRDV2 with TRDJ1; 9 nucleotides match TRDD3. Germline values: CDR1 GEAIGNYY, CDR2 EKD. This CDR3 has 20 amino acids. With V trimmed by 0 bases and J by 4 bases, 20 bases remained unmatched.

Sample share makes this clone medium-sized (0.01 to 0.1%). Other nucleotide sequences from this sample produce the same CDR3. The V gene is TRDV2, the J gene TRDJ1; TRDD2 is a possible D gene (6 bases). Germline lookup yields CDR1 GEAIGNYY and CDR2 EKD. With 3 bases removed from V and 6 bases from J, the gap between germline ends came to 19 bases. The CDR3 sequence is 15 residues long. CDR3 residues: CACDPLGAFPNKLIF. As DNA, the CDR3 is TGTGCCTGTGACCCCCTGGGAGCCTTCCCTAATAAACTCATCTTT.

This clone appeared a few times. Possible read error: a much larger clone is one base away. The sample has other DNA sequences that encode this CDR3 too. The CDR3 protein is CACDTLLGTRGDKLIF. CDR3 coding DNA: TGTGCCTGTGACACCCTACTGGGGACACGGGGCGATAAACTCATCTTT. The rearrangement joins TRDV2 to TRDJ1, with 7 bases identical to TRDD3. The junction had 10 bases not matched to a gene; V was cut back by 0 bases and J by 4 bases. Germline V gene lookup returns CDR1 GEAIGNYY and CDR2 EKD. This CDR3 comprises 16 residues.

This clone is medium-sized (0.01 to 0.1%) within its sample. This specimen includes other DNA sequences encoding the same CDR3. The chain recombines TRDV2 with TRDJ2; 13 bases match TRDD3. CDR1 and CDR2 from the germline V gene are GEAIGNYY and EKD. This CDR3 has 17 residues. J lost 8 bases, V lost 0 bases, and 8 bases had no gene match. The CDR3 region has the DNA TGTGCCTGTGACACCCTCACTGGGGGATACGGGGCCGCACAACTCTTCTTT. Residues: CACDTLTGGYGAAQLFF.

This clone came up a few times. A far larger clone is one base from this, pointing to a likely read error. Other DNA variants within this sample encode the same CDR3. The genes are TRDV2 and TRDJ1; 11 bases fit TRDD3. The germline CDR1 and CDR2 sequences are GEAIGNYY and EKD. The CDR3 runs to 16 residues. Here the CDR3 reads CACDMMMGDTRDKLIF. The CDR3 DNA reads as TGTGCCTGTGACATGATGATGGGGGATACGCGCGATAAACTCATCTTC.

About this clone: The junction departs from the called germline gene at one end, perhaps through a read error. The chain is built from TRDV2 and TRDJ2; 11 bases map to TRDD3. Germline V gives CDR1 GEAIGNYY, CDR2 EKD. This CDR3 region has 17 residues. The CDR3 loop reads CATVEAWGIPTTAHLFF. CDR3 nucleotide sequence: TGTGCCACCGTGGAAGCCTGGGGGATACCTACGACAGCACACCTCTTCTTT.

To note about this clone: A much larger clone sits a single nucleotide away, making a read error possible. The same CDR3 arises from other DNA sequences in this sample as well. V usage is TRDV2 and J usage is TRDJ1; 10 positions agree with TRDD3. This CDR3 has 19 amino acids. Per germline, CDR1 GEAIGNYY and CDR2 EKD. The CDR3 loop reads CACDALEGTGGSYADKLIF. In nucleotides, the CDR3 is TGTGCCTGTGACGCCTTAGAAGGTACTGGGGGATCTTACGCCGATAAGCTCATCTTT.

This clone was recorded a few times. The junction departs from germline at one end; a sequencing error may be responsible. V is TRDV2 and J is TRDJ3, with TRDD3 matching 11 bases. This CDR3 is 16 amino acids long. CDR1 and CDR2 (germline): GEAIGNYY, EKD. The CDR3: CACDYWGIWDTRQMFF. Written as DNA, the CDR3 is TGTGCCTGTGACTACTGGGGGATATGGGACACCCGACAGATGTTCTTC.

The rearrangement links TRDV2 to TRDJ1, with 12 bases lining up with TRDD3. The germline V gene encodes CDR1 GEAIGNYY and CDR2 EKD. This CDR3 is 20 amino acids long. Trimming at V came to 3 bases and at J to 0 bases, leaving 16 bases not matched to a gene. The CDR3 coding sequence is TGTGCCTGTGACGCTGTACTGGGGGATACAAAGGGGGTCTACACCGATAAACTCATCTTT. This gives the protein CACDAVLGDTKGVYTDKLIF.

In its sample, this clone ranks as large. The sample holds other DNA sequences that translate to the same CDR3. The chain recombines TRDV2 with TRDJ1; tentative D call: TRDD3 (6 bases). The CDR3 extends over 17 amino acids. V lost 0 bases and J 0 bases, leaving 16 bases between the germline ends. Germline lookup yields CDR1 GEAIGNYY and CDR2 EKD. The CDR3: CACDTVPGDGYTDKLIF. DNA of the CDR3: TGTGCCTGTGACACCGTTCCGGGGGACGGGTACACCGATAAACTCATCTTT.

The table lists this clone with a few counts. The rearrangement uses TRDV1 and TRDJ1, with 12 bases fitting TRDD3. CDR3 size: 21 residues. J gave up 4 bases and V 1 base, and 19 bases lay outside the gene matches. Looked up from germline, CDR1 is TSWWSYY and CDR2 is QGS. Here the CDR3 reads CALGEPFLPLLTGGYLDKLIF. DNA of the CDR3: TGTGCTCTTGGGGAACCCTTCCTACCCCTCCTTACTGGGGGATACCTCGATAAACTCATCTTT.

V usage is TRDV2 and J usage is TRDJ1; 10 nucleotides agree with TRDD3. Germline V lookup: CDR1 GEAIGNYY, CDR2 EKD. The CDR3 extends over 17 amino acids. The trim removed 5 bases at V and 2 bases at J, leaving 13 bases unmatched. The CDR3 loop reads CACVGLPKGDTTDKLIF. As DNA, the CDR3 is TGTGCCTGTGTCGGCCTTCCTAAGGGGGATACGACCGATAAACTCATCTTT.

This clone is labeled large. The chain employs TRDV2 and TRDJ1; D might be TRDD3 (5 bases). Germline V gene data show CDR1 as GEAIGNYY and CDR2 as EKD. V lost 0 bases, J lost 4 bases, and 11 bases lay in between. CDR3 length: 14 residues. CDR3 sequence: CACDTVGTYDKLIF. The CDR3 DNA sequence: TGTGCCTGTGACACCGTGGGGACATACGATAAACTCATCTTT.

V and J are TRDV2 and TRDJ1; 7 bases line up with TRDD3. The CDR3 is made up of 15 amino acids. V was clipped by 2 bases and J by 2 bases; unmatched bases: 7. Germline CDR1 GEAIGNYY, CDR2 EKD. The CDR3 region is CACDRELGKTDKLIF. Here the CDR3 DNA reads TGTGCCTGTGACAGAGAACTGGGGAAGACCGATAAACTCATCTTT.

To note about this clone: A much larger clone differs from this one at a single base, so this may be a read error. This same CDR3 is encoded by further DNA sequences in the sample. J is TRDJ1 and V is TRDV2; 10 bases agree with TRDD3. J gave up 3 bases and V 3 bases, and 18 bases lay outside the gene matches. The CDR3 has 19 residues. The V gene's germline CDR1 is GEAIGNYY and CDR2 EKD. This chain's CDR3 is CACDALEGTGGSYADKLIF. Written as DNA, the CDR3 is TGTGCCTGTGACGCCCTAGAAGGTACTGGGGGATCTTACGCCGATAAACTCATCTTT.